The next 9 T cell receptor beta chains were all read from a single sample in a study of T cells in Graves' hyperthyroidism and ophthalmopathy. TCR beta CDR3 regions were amplified from RNA. HTBI primers were the set used in a first-round RT-PCR of the TCR CDR3. TCRdb analysed the multiplex PCR reads with MiXCR anew, one entry per CDR3 protein. There are hundreds of thousands of distinct CDR3 sequences in the sample; less than 30% occur only once, and around 28% lies in the top ten. The sequencing input was blood. All receptors derive from a man aged 40-49 years with Graves' hyperthyroidism that later progressed to Graves' ophthalmopathy.

This clonotype has a count of ten or more. CDR3 region: CASKAGTGGNTIYF. Here the CDR3 DNA reads TGTGCCAGCAAGGCCGGGACAGGGGGAAACACCATATATTTT. The chain recombines TRBV2 with TRBJ1-3; 9 positions match TRBD1. The CDR3 sequence is 14 residues long. V shed 7 bases and J 4 bases; nucleotides not matched to a gene: 5. Germline V gene lookup returns CDR1 SNHLY and CDR2 FYNNEI.

V is TRBV11-2 and J is TRBJ2-3, with 8 nucleotides matching TRBD1. In germline, CDR1 is SGHAT, CDR2 FQNNGV. J was trimmed by 10 bases and V by 5 bases; bases with no gene match: 11. This CDR3 has 14 amino acids. CDR3 amino acids: CASSPPHGQGSQYF. Written as DNA, the CDR3 is TGTGCCAGCAGCCCTCCCCATGGACAGGGTTCGCAGTATTTT. The full variable domain, with the rest looked up from reference TRBV11-2 and TRBJ2-3, is EAGVAQSPRYKIIEKRQSVAFWCNPISGHATLYWYQQILGQGPKLLIQFQNNGVVDDSQLPKDRFSAERLKGVDSTLKIQPAKLEDSAVYLCASSPPHGQGSQYFGPGTRLTVL.

The chain joins TRBV28 to TRBJ2-7, with D uncertain. CDR3 length equals 16 residues. Germline V gives CDR1 MDHEN, CDR2 SYDVKM. V lost 6 bases and J lost 3, with 21 bases in between. The CDR3 loop reads CASSPPSKRPLYEQYF. The CDR3, as DNA: TGTGCCAGCAGCCCCCCCTCCAAAAGGCCCCTCTACGAGCAGTACTTC.

At least ten counts were recorded for this clonotype. The CDR3 loop reads CASILSGTGFNQPQHF. For the CDR3, the DNA is TGTGCCAGCATACTATCCGGGACAGGTTTCAATCAGCCCCAGCATTTT. The rearrangement joins TRBV12-3 or TRBV12-4 to TRBJ1-5; TRBD1 agrees at 8 bases. The CDR3 contains 16 residues. V shed 7 bases and J 3 bases; nucleotides not matched to a gene: 11.

The rearrangement uses TRBV20-1 and TRBJ2-7; a weak D match, TRBD2 (6 bases). Trimming pared 1 base from V and 5 bases from J, leaving 21 bases between. CDR1 DFQATT and CDR2 SNEGSKA come from the germline V gene (reference sequence). CDR3 length equals 16 residues. The CDR3 DNA is TGCAGTGCTAGAGGGGTCGTCGAGACTAGGATGAACGAGCAGTACTTC. Translating gives CSARGVVETRMNEQYF.

At least ten counts were recorded for this clonotype. The chain uses TRBV7-3 and TRBJ1-1, with a tentative D call TRBD1 (5 bases). This CDR3 spans 14 amino acids. Germline loops: CDR1 SGHTA, CDR2 FQGTGA. Trimming pared 5 bases from V and 4 bases from J, leaving 14 bases between. This CDR3 is CASSATGGSTEAFF. The CDR3 region has the DNA TGTGCCAGCAGCGCGACCGGGGGGAGCACTGAAGCTTTCTTT.

This clonotype occurred many times. Mismatch with germline at one junction end may stem from a read error. The V and J genes are TRBV3-1 and TRBJ2-2; TRBD2 is a possible D gene (6 bases). CDR3 length equals 13 residues. From germline, CDR1 is LGHDT and CDR2 YNNKEL (reference sequence). CDR3 DNA sequence: TGTGCCAGCCCGCGCCCCGGAACCGGGGGGCTGTTTTTT. This codes for CASPRPGTGGLFF.

This clonotype was seen ten or more times. The V gene is TRBV11-2, the J gene TRBJ2-5, with D maybe TRBD2 (5 bases). The length of the CDR3 is 11 residues. CDR1 is SGHAT, CDR2 FQNNGV, per germline. The V gene lost 5 bases and the J gene lost 7 bases, with 8 bases spanning the gap. In DNA, the CDR3 is TGTGCCAGCAGCACGGAGGCGACCCAGTACTTC. It encodes CASSTEATQYF.

This clonotype was observed many times. The rearrangement links TRBV27 to TRBJ2-6; D uncertain. This CDR3 region has 19 residues. V was cut by 5 bases and J by 6 bases, with 26 bases left in between. From germline, CDR1 is MNHEY and CDR2 SMNVEV (reference sequence). CDR3 DNA: TGTGCCAGCAGTCCGCACCCCATCGACCCGACGGGCGTGGCCAACGTCCTGACTTTC. This codes for CASSPHPIDPTGVANVLTF.